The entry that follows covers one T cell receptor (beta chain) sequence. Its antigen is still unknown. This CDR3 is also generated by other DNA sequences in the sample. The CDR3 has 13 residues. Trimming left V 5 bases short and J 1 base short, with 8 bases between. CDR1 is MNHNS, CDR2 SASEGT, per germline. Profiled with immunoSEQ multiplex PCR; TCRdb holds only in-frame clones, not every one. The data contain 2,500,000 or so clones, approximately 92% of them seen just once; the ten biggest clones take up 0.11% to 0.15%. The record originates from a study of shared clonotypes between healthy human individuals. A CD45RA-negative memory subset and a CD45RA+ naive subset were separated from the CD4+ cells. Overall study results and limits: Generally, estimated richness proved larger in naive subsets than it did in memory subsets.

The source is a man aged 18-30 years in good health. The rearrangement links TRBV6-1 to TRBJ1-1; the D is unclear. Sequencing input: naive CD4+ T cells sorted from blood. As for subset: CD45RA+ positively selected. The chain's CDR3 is CASSRTGNTEAFF. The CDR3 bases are TGTGCCAGCAGTAGGACTGGGAACACTGAAGCTTTCTTT.